This entry lists 11 T cell receptor beta chains sequenced from one sample in a study of blood T cell repertoires in COVID-19. Only in-frame clones appear in the TCRdb table, and some are missing; sequencing was by immunoSEQ multiplex PCR. Among 120,000 to 150,000 clones listed, around 80% were seen once. Sequenced: peripheral blood. The receptors shown here come from a man aged 55-75 years with acute or convalescent COVID-19.

This clone was observed a single time. CDR3 sequence: CAWSDRRGYTF. The CDR3 nucleotides read TGTGCCTGGTCGGACAGGCGAGGCTACACCTTC. The rearrangement uses TRBV30 and TRBJ1-2; 7 nucleotides match TRBD1. The CDR3 is made up of 11 amino acids. In germline, CDR1 is GTSNPN, CDR2 SVGIG (reference sequence). The V segment lost 5 bases and the J segment 8 bases; nucleotides outside the gene matches: 5.

The chain uses TRBV24-1 and TRBJ2-1; 8 bases are shared with TRBD2. The J segment lost 6 bases and the V segment lost 1 base, leaving 7 bases of the junction unmatched. The germline V gene encodes CDR1 KGHDR and CDR2 SFDVKD. CDR3 length: 16 amino acids. As DNA, the CDR3 is TGTGCCACCAGTGATTTAGCAACTAGCGGAATCAATGAGCAGTTCTTC. It is translated as CATSDLATSGINEQFF.

This chain connects TRBV19 to TRBJ2-4; tentatively, D is TRBD2 (5 bases). The CDR3 has 16 residues. Germline V gene sequence: CDR1 LNHDA, CDR2 SQIVND (reference sequence). V was pared by 4 bases and J by 0 bases, with 13 bases between. The CDR3 DNA is TGTGCCAGTAGTAGCGGAGGTTTGCTAGCCAAAAACATTCAGTACTTC. It specifies CASSSGGLLAKNIQYF.

The chain is built from TRBV4-3 and TRBJ1-1; tentative D call: TRBD1 (5 bases). The germline V gene has CDR1 LGHNA and CDR2 YSLEER. The CDR3 runs to 12 residues. V was trimmed by 0 bases and J by 13 bases, leaving 12 bases between them. CDR3 sequence: CASSQEVGDYFF. For the CDR3, the DNA is TGCGCCAGCAGCCAAGAAGTCGGGGACTATTTCTTT.

V and J are TRBV19 and TRBJ2-7; 11 positions agree with TRBD2. The junction had 5 bases not matched to a gene; V was cut back by 5 bases and J by 2 bases. Germline-derived CDR1 and CDR2 are LNHDA and SQIVND (reference sequence). This CDR3 is 15 amino acids long. The CDR3 protein is CASSAGLAVTYEQYF. The DNA for the CDR3 is TGTGCCAGTAGTGCGGGACTAGCGGTAACCTACGAGCAGTACTTC.

This clone has just one count. The gene calls are TRBV27 and TRBJ2-7; 8 bases agree with TRBD1. The CDR3 is made up of 18 amino acids. V gave up 0 bases and J gave up 0 bases; unmatched junction bases: 10. Germline CDR1 MNHEY, CDR2 SMNVEV (reference sequence). The CDR3 spells CASSLSYPGGAGSYEQYF. The CDR3 coding sequence is TGTGCCAGCAGTTTATCCTATCCAGGGGGCGCGGGCTCCTACGAGCAGTACTTC.

V gene TRBV28 combines with J gene TRBJ1-5, with D uncertain. The CDR3 consists of 13 residues. Germline V gene sequence: CDR1 MDHEN, CDR2 SYDVKM. Trimming left V 7 bases short and J 4 bases short, with 11 bases between. Here the CDR3 reads CASTSSGNQPQHF. Here the CDR3 DNA reads TGTGCCAGCACCTCCTCGGGGAATCAGCCCCAGCATTTT.

The rearrangement links TRBV30 to TRBJ1-5; D remains ambiguous. Per the germline V gene, CDR1 is GTSNPN and CDR2 is SVGIG (reference sequence). V was clipped by 2 bases and J by 9 bases, with 14 bases between them. CDR3 length: 13 amino acids. The CDR3 bases are TGTGCCTGGAGTAGGCCGTCGGAGGGGCCCCAGCATTTT. Translation: CAWSRPSEGPQHF.

The V and J genes are TRBV7-3 and TRBJ2-3, with 12 nucleotides matching TRBD2. Germline lookup yields CDR1 SGHTA and CDR2 FQGTGA. The CDR3 consists of 15 residues. V was clipped by 4 bases and J by 3 bases; unmatched bases: 2. The CDR3 DNA reads TGTGCCAGCAGCTCCGGACTAGCGGGAACAGATACGCAGTATTTT. It is translated as CASSSGLAGTDTQYF.

About this clone itself: In the same sample, other DNA sequences code for this CDR3. This chain links TRBV19 with TRBJ1-3, with D tentatively TRBD1 (6 bases). Germline V gene lookup returns CDR1 LNHDA and CDR2 SQIVND (reference sequence). The CDR3 is made up of 14 amino acids. V lost 4 bases to trimming and J lost 0 bases, with 7 bases between them. CDR3 nucleotides: TGTGCCAGTAGTAGACAGGACTCTGGAAACACCATATATTTT. Its protein is CASSRQDSGNTIYF.

This chain links TRBV18 with TRBJ2-7, with D possibly being TRBD1 (5 bases). The germline V and J ends were trimmed by 8 bases and 3 bases, with 20 bases remaining between them. The germline gives CDR1 KGHSH, CDR2 LQKENI. CDR3 size: 15 residues. The DNA of the CDR3 is TGTGCCAGCCGAGCCTCCAGGGTCCCGGACTACGAGCAGTACTTC. It codes for CASRASRVPDYEQYF.